Below are 3 T cell receptor beta chains sequenced from a single sample in a study of glioma-infiltrating T cells. Using RNA template, CDR3s of TCR alpha and beta were amplified with iRepertoire arm-PCR. TCRdb itself ran the multiplex PCR reads through MiXCR, one entry per CDR3 protein. The table shows around 90,000 distinct CDR3 sequences, with approximately 40% occurring only once. The specimen sequenced was glioma tissue, nonneoplastic brain tissue, or PBMCs (not recorded which). The source is a human donor with low-grade glioma or glioblastoma, undergoing nonglioma brain surgery, or in good health (not recorded which).

Points on this clonotype: Possible read error: a much larger clone is one base away. The chain joins TRBV2 to TRBJ2-1, with 15 bases identical to TRBD2. CDR3 length: 19 amino acids. The V segment lost 7 bases and the J segment 0 bases; nucleotides outside the gene matches: 10. CDR1 is SNHLY and CDR2 is FYNNEI in the germline V gene. The CDR3 region has the DNA TGTGCCAGCAAGCCCGGACTAGCGGGAGGGCCGAGCTCCTACAATGAGCAGTTCTTC. This encodes CASKPGLAGGPSSYNEQFF.

This clonotype has a single count. This may be a read error, as it is one base from a much larger clone. This chain joins TRBV11-3 and TRBJ2-2; D remains unclear. Looked up from germline, CDR1 is SGHNT and CDR2 is YENEEA. The CDR3 is made up of 12 amino acids. Trimming took 5 bases from V and 7 from J, leaving 8 bases between them. The DNA of the CDR3 is TGTGCCAGCAGCCAGGCAAACGGGGAGCTGTTTTTT. Its translation is CASSQANGELFF.

The sample holds a few counts of this clonotype. J is TRBJ1-3 and V is TRBV29-1; TRBD1 might be the D (5 bases). Germline CDR1 SQVTM, CDR2 ANQGSEA. Trimming removed 7 bases from V and 3 bases from J, with 7 bases in between. The CDR3 contains 11 residues. In nucleotides, the CDR3 is TGCAGCGGGGGCAGTGGAAACACCATATATTTT. The encoded protein is CSGGSGNTIYF.